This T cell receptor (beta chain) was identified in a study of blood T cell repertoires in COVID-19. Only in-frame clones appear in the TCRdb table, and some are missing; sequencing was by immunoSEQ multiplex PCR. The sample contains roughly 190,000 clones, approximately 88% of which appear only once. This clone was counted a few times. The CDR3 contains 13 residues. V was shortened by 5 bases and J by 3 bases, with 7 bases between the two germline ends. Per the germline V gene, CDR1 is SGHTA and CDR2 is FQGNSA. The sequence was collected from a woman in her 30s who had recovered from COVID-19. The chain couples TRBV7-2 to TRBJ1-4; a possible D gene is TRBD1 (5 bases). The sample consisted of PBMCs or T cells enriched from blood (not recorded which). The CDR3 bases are TGTGCCAGCAGCGCGGGACCTAATGAAAAACTGTTTTTT. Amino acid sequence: CASSAGPNEKLFF.